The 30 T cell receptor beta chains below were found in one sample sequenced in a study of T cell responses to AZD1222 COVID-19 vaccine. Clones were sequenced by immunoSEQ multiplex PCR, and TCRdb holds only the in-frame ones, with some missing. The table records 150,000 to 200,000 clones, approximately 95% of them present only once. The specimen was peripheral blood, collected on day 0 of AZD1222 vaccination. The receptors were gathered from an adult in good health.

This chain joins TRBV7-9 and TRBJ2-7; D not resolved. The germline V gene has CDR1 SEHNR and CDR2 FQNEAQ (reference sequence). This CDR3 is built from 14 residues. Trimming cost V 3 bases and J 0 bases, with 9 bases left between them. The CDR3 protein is CASSLERGSYEQYF. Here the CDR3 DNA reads TGTGCCAGCAGCTTGGAGCGCGGCTCCTACGAGCAGTACTTC.

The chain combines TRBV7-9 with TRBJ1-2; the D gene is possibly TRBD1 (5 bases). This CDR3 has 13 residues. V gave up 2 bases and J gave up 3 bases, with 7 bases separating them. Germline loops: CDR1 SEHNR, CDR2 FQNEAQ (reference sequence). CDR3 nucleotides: TGTGCCAGCAGCTTACAGGGTGACTATGGCTACACCTTC. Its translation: CASSLQGDYGYTF.

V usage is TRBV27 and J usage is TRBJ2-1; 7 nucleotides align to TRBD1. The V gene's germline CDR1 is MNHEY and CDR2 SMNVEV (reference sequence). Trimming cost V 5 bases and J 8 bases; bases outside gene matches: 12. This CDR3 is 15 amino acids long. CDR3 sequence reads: CASSPTGQSGDEQFF. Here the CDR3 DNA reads TGTGCCAGCAGTCCCACGGGACAGAGTGGGGATGAGCAGTTCTTC.

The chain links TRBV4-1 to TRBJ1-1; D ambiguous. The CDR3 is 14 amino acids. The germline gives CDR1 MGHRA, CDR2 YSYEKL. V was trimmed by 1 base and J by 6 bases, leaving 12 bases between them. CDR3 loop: CASSQASHLSEAFF. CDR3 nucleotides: TGCGCCAGCAGCCAAGCGTCACATCTTTCTGAAGCTTTCTTT.

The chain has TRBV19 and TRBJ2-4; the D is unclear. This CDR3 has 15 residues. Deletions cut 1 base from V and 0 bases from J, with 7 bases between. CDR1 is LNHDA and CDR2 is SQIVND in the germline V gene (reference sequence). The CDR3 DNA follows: TGTGCCAGTAGTATAGCGCACCTAGCCAAAAACATTCAGTACTTC. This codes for CASSIAHLAKNIQYF.

The CDR3: CAVMQGASTGYTF. The CDR3 nucleotides are TGTGCAGTGATGCAAGGGGCCTCCACAGGCTACACCTTC. V gene TRBV11-2 combines with J gene TRBJ1-2, with a weak D call TRBD1 (5 bases). The CDR3 has 13 amino acids. CDR1 is SGHAT and CDR2 is FQNNGV in the germline V gene.

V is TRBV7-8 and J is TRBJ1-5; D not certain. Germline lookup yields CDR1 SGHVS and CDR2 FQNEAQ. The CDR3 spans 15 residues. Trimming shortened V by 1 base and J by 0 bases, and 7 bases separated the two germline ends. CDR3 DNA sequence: TGTGCCAGCAGCTTAGGGATACCTAGCAATCAGCCCCAGCATTTT. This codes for CASSLGIPSNQPQHF.

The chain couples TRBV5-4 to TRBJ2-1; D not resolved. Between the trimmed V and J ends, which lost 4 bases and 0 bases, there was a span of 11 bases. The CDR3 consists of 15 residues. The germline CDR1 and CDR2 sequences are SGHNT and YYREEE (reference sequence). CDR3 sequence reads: CASSLPLSSYNEQFF. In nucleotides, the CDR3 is TGTGCCAGCAGCCTCCCATTGAGCTCCTACAATGAGCAGTTCTTC.

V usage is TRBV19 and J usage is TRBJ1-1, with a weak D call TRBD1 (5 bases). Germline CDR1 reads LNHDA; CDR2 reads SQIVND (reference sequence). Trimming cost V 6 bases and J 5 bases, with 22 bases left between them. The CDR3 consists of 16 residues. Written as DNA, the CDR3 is TGTGCCAGTAGCCACCCCTCACTCATTAAGGGGACTGAAGCTTTCTTT. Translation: CASSHPSLIKGTEAFF.

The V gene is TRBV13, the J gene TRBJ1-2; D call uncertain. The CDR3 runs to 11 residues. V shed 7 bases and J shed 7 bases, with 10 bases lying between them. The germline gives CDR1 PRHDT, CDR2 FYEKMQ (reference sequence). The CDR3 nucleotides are TGTGCCAGCAAAGCAGGCGTTGGCTACACCTTC. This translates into CASKAGVGYTF.

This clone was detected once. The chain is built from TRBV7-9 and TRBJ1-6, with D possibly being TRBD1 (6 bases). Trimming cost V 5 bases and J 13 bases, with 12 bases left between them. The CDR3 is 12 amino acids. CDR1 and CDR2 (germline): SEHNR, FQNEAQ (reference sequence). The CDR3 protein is CASSPPGGPLHF. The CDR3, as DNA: TGTGCCAGCAGCCCCCCTGGGGGCCCCCTCCACTTT.

The CDR3 loop reads CASSTLTRVFRTEAFF. For the CDR3, the DNA is TGTGCCAGTAGTACCCTAACCAGGGTTTTTCGTACTGAAGCTTTCTTT. V and J are TRBV19 and TRBJ1-1; D possibly corresponds to TRBD1 (5 bases). The CDR3 sequence is 16 residues long. Germline CDR1 LNHDA, CDR2 SQIVND (reference sequence). V dropped 4 bases and J dropped 5 bases, with 20 bases sitting between them.

CDR3 coding DNA: TGTGCCAGCAGCCAGAGAGGGACTAGCGGGGGGAGCTCCTACAATGAGCAGTTCTTC. Protein sequence: CASSQRGTSGGSSYNEQFF. The rearrangement uses TRBV3-1 (or the pseudogene TRBV3-2) and TRBJ2-1; 15 nucleotides align to TRBD2. This CDR3 has 19 amino acids. Germline V gene data show CDR1 as LGHDT and CDR2 as YNNKEL (reference sequence). V lost 3 bases, J lost 0 bases, and 6 bases stayed unmatched.

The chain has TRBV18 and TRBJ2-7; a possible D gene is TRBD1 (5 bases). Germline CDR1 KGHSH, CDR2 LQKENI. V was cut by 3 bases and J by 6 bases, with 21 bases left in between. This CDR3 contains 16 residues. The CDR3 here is CASSPPARPGISEQYF. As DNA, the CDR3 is TGTGCCAGCTCACCCCCGGCCCGACCAGGGATCTCCGAGCAGTACTTC.

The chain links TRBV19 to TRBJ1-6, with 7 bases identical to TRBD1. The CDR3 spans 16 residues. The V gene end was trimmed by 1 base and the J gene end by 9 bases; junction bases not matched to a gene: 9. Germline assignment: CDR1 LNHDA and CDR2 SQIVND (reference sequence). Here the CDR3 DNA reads TGTGCCAGTAGTATAGGAAACGACAGGGATCTTTCACCCCTCCACTTT. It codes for CASSIGNDRDLSPLHF.

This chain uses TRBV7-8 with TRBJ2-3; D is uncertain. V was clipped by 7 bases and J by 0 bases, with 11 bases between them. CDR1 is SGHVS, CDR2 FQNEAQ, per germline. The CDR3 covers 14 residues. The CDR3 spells CASTSRSSTDTQYF. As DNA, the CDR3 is TGTGCCAGCACCTCTAGGTCGAGCACAGATACGCAGTATTTT.

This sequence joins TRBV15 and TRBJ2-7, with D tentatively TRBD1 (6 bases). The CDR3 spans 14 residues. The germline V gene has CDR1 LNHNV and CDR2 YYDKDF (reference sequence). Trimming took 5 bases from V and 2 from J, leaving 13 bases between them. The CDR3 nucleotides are TGTGCCACCAGCTCCACAGGGATTCCCTACGAGCAGTACTTC. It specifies CATSSTGIPYEQYF.

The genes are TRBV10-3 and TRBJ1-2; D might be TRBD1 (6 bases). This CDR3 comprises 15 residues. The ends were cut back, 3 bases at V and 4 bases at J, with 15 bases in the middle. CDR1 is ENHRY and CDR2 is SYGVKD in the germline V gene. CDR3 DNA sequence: TGTGCCATCAGTGACGGGGGACACGGGGGCTATGGCTACACCTTC. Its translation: CAISDGGHGGYGYTF.

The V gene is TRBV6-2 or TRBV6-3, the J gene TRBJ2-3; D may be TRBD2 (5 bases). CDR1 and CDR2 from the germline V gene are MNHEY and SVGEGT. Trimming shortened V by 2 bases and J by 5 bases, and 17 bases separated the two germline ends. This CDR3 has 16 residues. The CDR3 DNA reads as TGTGCCAGCAGTTACGTCGTAACGGGAAATATAGATACGCAGTATTTT. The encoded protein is CASSYVVTGNIDTQYF.

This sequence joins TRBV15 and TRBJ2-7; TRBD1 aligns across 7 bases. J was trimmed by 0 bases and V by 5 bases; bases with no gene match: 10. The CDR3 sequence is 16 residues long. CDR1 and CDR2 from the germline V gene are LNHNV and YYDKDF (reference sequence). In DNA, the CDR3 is TGTGCCACCAGCGCCCCCCAGGGGACAGTCTCCTACGAGCAGTACTTC. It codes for CATSAPQGTVSYEQYF.

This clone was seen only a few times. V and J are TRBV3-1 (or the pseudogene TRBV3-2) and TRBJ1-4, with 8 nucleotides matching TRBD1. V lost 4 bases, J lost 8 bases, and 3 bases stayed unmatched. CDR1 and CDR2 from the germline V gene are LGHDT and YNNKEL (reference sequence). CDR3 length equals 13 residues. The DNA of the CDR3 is TGTGCCAGCAGCCGAAGGACAGGGGAAAAACTGTTTTTT. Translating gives CASSRRTGEKLFF.

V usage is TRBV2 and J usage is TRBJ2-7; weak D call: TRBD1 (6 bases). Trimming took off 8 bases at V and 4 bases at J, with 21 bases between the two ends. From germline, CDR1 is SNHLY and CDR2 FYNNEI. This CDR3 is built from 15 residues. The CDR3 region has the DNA TGTGCCAGCGCCGGGACAACCTCTTCACCTTACGAGCAGTACTTC. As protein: CASAGTTSSPYEQYF. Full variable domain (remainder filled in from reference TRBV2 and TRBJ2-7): EPEVTQTPSHQVTQMGQEVILRCVPISNHLYFYWYRQILGQKVEFLVSFYNNEISEKSEIFDDQFSVERPDGSNFTLKIRSTKLEDSAMYFCASAGTTSSPYEQYFGPGTRLTVT.

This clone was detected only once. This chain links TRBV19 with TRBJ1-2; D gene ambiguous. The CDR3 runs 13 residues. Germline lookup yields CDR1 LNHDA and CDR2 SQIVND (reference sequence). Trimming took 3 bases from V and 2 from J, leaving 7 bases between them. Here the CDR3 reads CASSISLNYGYTF. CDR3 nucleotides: TGTGCCAGTAGTATCAGCCTAAACTATGGCTACACCTTC.

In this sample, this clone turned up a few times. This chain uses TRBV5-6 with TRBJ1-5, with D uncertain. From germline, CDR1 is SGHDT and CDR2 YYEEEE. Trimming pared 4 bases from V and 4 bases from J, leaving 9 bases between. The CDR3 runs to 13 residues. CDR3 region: CASSLLGNQPQHF. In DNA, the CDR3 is TGTGCCAGCAGCCTCCTGGGGAATCAGCCCCAGCATTTT.

CDR3 nucleotide sequence: TGTGCCAGCTCACGAAGGAGGGCTCAGGGGGCGCCGAGGTTCACTGAAGCTTTCTTT. The encoded protein is CASSRRRAQGAPRFTEAFF. The chain couples TRBV18 to TRBJ1-1; 8 bases line up with TRBD1. V shed 4 bases, J shed 4 bases, and the junction held 20 bases outside the gene matches. CDR1 is KGHSH, CDR2 LQKENI, per germline. The CDR3 is 19 amino acids.

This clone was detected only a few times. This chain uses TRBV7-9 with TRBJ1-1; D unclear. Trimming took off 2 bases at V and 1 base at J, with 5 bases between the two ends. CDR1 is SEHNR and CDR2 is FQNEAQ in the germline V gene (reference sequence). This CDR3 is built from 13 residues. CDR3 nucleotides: TGTGCCAGCAGCTTAATGGGGAACACTGAAGCTTTCTTT. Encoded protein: CASSLMGNTEAFF. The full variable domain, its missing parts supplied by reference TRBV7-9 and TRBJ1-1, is DTGVSQNPRHKITKRGQNVTFRCDPISEHNRLYWYRQTLGQGPEFLTYFQNEAQLEKSRLLSDRFSAERPKGSFSTLEIQRTEQGDSAMYLCASSLMGNTEAFFGQGTRLTVV.

For the CDR3, the DNA is TGCGCCAGCAGGGGACAGGGCAATGAGCAGTTCTTC. The encoded protein is CASRGQGNEQFF. The V and J genes are TRBV10-1 and TRBJ2-1; 9 positions match TRBD1. V was pared by 6 bases and J by 6 bases, with 0 bases of the junction left unmatched. Germline V lookup: CDR1 WNHNN, CDR2 SYGVQD (reference sequence). The CDR3 sequence is 12 residues long.

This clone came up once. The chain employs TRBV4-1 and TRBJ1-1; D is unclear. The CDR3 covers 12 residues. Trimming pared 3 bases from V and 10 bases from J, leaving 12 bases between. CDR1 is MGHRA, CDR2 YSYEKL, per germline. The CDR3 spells CASSHTGETAFF. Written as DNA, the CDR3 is TGCGCCAGCAGCCATACTGGGGAGACAGCTTTCTTT.

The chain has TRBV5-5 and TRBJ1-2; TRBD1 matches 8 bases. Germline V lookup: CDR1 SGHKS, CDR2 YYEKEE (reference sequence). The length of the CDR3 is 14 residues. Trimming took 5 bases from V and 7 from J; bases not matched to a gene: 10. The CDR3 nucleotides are TGTGCCAGCAGAGATATCAGGGGGCCGTTTGGCTACACCTTC. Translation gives CASRDIRGPFGYTF. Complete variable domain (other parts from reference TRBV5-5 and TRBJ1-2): DAGVTQSPTHLIKTRGQQVTLRCSPISGHKSVSWYQQVLGQGPQFIFQYYEKEERGRGNFPDRFSARQFPNYSSELNVNALLLGDSALYLCASRDIRGPFGYTFGSGTRLTVV.

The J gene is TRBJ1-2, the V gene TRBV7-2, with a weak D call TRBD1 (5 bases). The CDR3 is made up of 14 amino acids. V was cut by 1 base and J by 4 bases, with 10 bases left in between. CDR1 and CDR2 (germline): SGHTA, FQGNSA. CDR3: CASSLGDGRYGYTF. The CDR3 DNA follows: TGTGCCAGCAGCTTAGGGGACGGACGCTATGGCTACACCTTC. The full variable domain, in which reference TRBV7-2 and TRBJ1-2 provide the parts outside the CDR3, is GAGVSQSPSNKVTEKGKDVELRCDPISGHTALYWYRQSLGQGLEFLIYFQGNSAPDKSGLPSDRFSAERTGGSVSTLTIQRTQQEDSAVYLCASSLGDGRYGYTFGSGTRLTVV.